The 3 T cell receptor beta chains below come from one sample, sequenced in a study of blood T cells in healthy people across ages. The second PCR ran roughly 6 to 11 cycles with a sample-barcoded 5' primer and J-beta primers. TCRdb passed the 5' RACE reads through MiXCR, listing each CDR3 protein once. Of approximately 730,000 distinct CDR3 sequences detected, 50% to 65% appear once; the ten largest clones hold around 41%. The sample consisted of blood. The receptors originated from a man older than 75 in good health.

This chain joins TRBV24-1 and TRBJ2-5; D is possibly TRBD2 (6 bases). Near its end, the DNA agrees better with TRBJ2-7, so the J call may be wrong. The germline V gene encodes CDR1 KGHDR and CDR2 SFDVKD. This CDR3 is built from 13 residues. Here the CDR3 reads CATQGVEGYEQYF. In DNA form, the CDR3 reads TGTGCCACCCAGGGCGTGGAGGGGTACGAGCAGTACTTC.

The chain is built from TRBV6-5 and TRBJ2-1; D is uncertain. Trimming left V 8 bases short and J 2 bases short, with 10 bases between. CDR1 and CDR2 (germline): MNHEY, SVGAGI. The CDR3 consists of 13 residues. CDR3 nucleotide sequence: TGTGCCAGCCACCAAACTACCTACAATGAGCAGTTCTTC. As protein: CASHQTTYNEQFF.

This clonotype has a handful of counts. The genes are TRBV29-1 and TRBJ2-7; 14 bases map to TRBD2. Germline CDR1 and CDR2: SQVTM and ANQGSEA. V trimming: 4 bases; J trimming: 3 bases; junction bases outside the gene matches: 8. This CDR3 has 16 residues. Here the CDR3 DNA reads TGCAGCGTTGGAACCCCCGGGACTAGCGGGAGCTACGAGCAGTACTTC. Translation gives CSVGTPGTSGSYEQYF.